The present T cell receptor beta chain was sequenced within a study of blood T cell repertoires in COVID-19. The overall study: T cells, B-cell-depleted T cells, or PBMCs supplied cDNA or gDNA.

Original data processing: By means of reference gene primer amplification, nucleated cell counts were estimated. Assay: immunoSEQ multiplex PCR; the TCRdb copy retains only in-frame clones and omits some. V and J calls plus clone size are reproduced from that table; the DNA served to infer D and trimming. Among over 200,000 clones listed, approximately 79% were seen once. The receptor was isolated from a human donor in a cohort sampled during active COVID-19. Sequencing was carried out using peripheral blood.

CDR3 in DNA: TGTGCCAGCAGTTTGACGGGGTCTTACTATGGCTACACCTTC. As protein: CASSLTGSYYGYTF. V is TRBV27 and J is TRBJ1-2, with D unclear. This CDR3 is built from 14 residues. Trimming removed 3 bases from V and 3 bases from J, with 11 bases in between. The germline CDR1 and CDR2 sequences are MNHEY and SMNVEV (reference sequence).